One T cell receptor (beta chain) is described in this entry. Method: immunoSEQ multiplex PCR; TCRdb's copy keeps in-frame clones and lacks some. This sample carries about 250,000 clones, just over 85% of them seen once, and the ten largest clones take around 15%. The data derive from a study of blood T cell repertoires in COVID-19. Sequenced sample: PBMCs or T cells enriched from blood (not recorded which). The sequence was obtained from a man between 18 and 29 years old who had recovered from COVID-19.

DNA of the CDR3: TGTGCCAGCAGCGTAGATCAGGGCGGAACAGATACGCAGTATTTT. It encodes CASSVDQGGTDTQYF. The chain combines TRBV9 with TRBJ2-3; possible D gene TRBD1, 5 bases. Germline V gene sequence: CDR1 SGDLS, CDR2 YYNGEE. The CDR3 contains 15 residues. Trimming took 0 bases from V and 3 from J, leaving 11 bases between them. Combining the CDR3 with reference TRBV9 and TRBJ2-3 gives the whole variable domain DSGVTQTPKHLITATGQRVTLRCSPRSGDLSVYWYQQSLDQGLQFLIQYYNGEERAKGNILERFSAQQFPDLHSELNLSSLELGDSALYFCASSVDQGGTDTQYFGPGTRLTVL.